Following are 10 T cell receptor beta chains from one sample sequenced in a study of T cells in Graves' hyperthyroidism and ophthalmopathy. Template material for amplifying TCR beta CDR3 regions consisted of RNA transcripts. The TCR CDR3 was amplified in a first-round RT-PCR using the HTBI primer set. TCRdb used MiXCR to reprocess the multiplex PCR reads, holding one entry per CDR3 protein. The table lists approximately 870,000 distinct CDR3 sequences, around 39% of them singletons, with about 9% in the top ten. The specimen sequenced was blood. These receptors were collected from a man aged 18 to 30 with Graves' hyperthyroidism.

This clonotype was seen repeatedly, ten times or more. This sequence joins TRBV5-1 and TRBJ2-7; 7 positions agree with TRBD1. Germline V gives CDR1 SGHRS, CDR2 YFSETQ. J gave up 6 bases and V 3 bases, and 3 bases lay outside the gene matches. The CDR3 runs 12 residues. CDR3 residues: CASSWDSREQYF. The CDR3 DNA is TGCGCCAGCAGCTGGGACAGTCGCGAGCAGTACTTC.

The chain's CDR3 is CASSARSSGGYEQYF. The CDR3 bases are TGTGCCAGCAGTGCTAGATCAAGCGGGGGCTACGAGCAGTACTTC. The genes are TRBV6-4 and TRBJ2-7; TRBD2 matches 8 bases. Germline CDR1 MRHNA, CDR2 SNTAGT. The CDR3 contains 15 residues. The V segment lost 4 bases and the J segment 3 bases; nucleotides outside the gene matches: 8.

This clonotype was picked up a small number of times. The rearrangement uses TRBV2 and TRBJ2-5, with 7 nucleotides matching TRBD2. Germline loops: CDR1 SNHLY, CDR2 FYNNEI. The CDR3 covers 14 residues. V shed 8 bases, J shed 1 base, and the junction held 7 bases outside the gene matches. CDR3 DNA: TGTGCCAGCGGGGGGAGGGGTTCCCAAGAGACCCAGTACTTC. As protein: CASGGRGSQETQYF.

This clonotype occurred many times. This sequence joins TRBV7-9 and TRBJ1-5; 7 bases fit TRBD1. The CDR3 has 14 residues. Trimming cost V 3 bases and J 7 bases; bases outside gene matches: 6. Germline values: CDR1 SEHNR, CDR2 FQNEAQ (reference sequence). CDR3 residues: CASSFTGVNQPQHF. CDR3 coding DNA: TGTGCCAGCAGCTTCACAGGGGTGAACCAGCCCCAGCATTTT.

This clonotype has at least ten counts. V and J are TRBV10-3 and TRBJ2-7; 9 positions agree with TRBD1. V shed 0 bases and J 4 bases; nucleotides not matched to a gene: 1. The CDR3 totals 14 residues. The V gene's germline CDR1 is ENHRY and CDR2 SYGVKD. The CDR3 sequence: CAISESGTGYEQYF. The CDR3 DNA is TGTGCCATCAGTGAGTCAGGGACAGGGTACGAGCAGTACTTC.

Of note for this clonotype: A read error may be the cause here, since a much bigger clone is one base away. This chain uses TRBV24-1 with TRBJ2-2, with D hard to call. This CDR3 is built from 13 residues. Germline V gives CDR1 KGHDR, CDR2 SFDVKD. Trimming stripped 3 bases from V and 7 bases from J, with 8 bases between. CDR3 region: CATSDQSSGELFF. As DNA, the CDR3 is TGTGCCACCAGTGATCAGTCCAGCGGGGAGCTGTTTTTT.

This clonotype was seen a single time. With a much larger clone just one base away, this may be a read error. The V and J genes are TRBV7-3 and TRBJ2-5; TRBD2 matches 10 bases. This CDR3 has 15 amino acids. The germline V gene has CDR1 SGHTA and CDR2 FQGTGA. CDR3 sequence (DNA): TGTGCCAGCAGCTTGCGACTAGCGGGCCAAGCGACCCAGTACTTC. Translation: CASSLRLAGQATQYF.

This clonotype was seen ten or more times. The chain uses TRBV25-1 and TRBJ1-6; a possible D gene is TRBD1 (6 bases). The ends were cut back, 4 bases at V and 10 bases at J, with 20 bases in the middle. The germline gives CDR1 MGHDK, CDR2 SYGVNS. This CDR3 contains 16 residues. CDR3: CASSGPLQGLESPLHF. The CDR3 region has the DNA TGTGCCAGCAGTGGCCCTTTACAGGGCCTGGAGTCACCCCTCCACTTT.

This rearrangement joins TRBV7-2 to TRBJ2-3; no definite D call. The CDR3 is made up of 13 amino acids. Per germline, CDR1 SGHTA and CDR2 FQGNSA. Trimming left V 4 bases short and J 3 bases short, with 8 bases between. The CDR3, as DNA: TGTGCCAGCAGCTCACCCGGAACAGATACGCAGTATTTT. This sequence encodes CASSSPGTDTQYF.

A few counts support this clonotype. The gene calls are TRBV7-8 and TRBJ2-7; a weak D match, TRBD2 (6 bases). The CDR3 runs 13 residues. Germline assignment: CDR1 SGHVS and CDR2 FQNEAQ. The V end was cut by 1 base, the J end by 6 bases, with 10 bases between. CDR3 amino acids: CASSLDLAREQYF. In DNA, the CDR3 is TGTGCCAGCAGCTTAGATCTAGCGCGCGAGCAGTACTTC.